This T cell receptor (beta chain) derives from a study of blood T cell repertoires in COVID-19. Profiled with immunoSEQ multiplex PCR; TCRdb holds only in-frame clones, not every one. The table has fewer than 200,000 clones, around 78% seen once. V lost 4 bases and J 0 bases, leaving 9 bases between the germline ends. Germline loops: CDR1 PRHDT, CDR2 FYEKMQ (reference sequence). The CDR3 has 14 residues. Sequenced sample: PBMCs or T cells enriched from blood (not recorded which). The V call is TRBV13, the J call TRBJ2-5; D perhaps matches TRBD2 (5 bases). The clonotype comes from a woman between 50 and 59 years old who had recovered from COVID-19. Here the CDR3 DNA reads TGTGCCAGCAGCTGGAGGCAGTACCAAGAGACCCAGTACTTC. Translated, it gives CASSWRQYQETQYF.